This T cell receptor (beta chain) was obtained from a study of T cell repertoires in cytomegalovirus infection (dated by TCRdb to 2018 to 2020). About the full investigation: Donor HLA type was relevant to the analysis, as public TCR beta signatures indicated carriage of CMV infection together with the matching HLA type. General study outcomes and caveats: The ex vivo response was dominated by HLA-C-restricted CMV-specific TCR beta clonotypes, which also provided the single most frequent clonotype in two of eight donors. In both this cohort and an independent cohort of some 380 donors, the cumulative frequency of public TCR beta family members distinguished carriers of CMV infection plus the relevant HLA type.

In its sample, this clonotype was seen a few times. This clone's antigen is unknown. Base qualities are missing; no much larger clone stands one base away. TCRdb shows the sequencer as Illumina HiSeq 1500. The public sequencing data were trimmed at Q25 with fastp and processed into clonotypes with MiXCR by TCRdb, which kept only in-frame beta chains. One record per CDR3 amino acid sequence lists the most common genes and DNA. The sample table lists 740,000 or so distinct CDR3 sequences, 35% of them with a count of one. Around 2.8% of the sample goes to the ten largest clones. Taken from the germline V gene, the CDR1 and CDR2 loops are SGHTA and FQGNSA. V loses 5 bases at its end and J loses 4 bases; junction bases beyond the gene matches: 18. From its cysteine to its phenylalanine, the CDR3 spans 18 amino acids. The kept DNA is CDR3 alone, 54 bases in frame from the first base.

The receptor's source is a human donor in good health (CMV status not recorded). Some clones in this sample may be carry-over from other donors' samples. The V gene is TRBV7-2 and the J gene is TRBJ1-1; the junction holds 8 bases that match TRBD1. The sequenced material came from PBMCs. The CDR3 in this case is CASSLHGQGSESGTEAFF. The nucleotides read TGTGCCAGCAGCCTACACGGACAGGGTTCAGAGTCAGGCACTGAAGCTTTCTTT.